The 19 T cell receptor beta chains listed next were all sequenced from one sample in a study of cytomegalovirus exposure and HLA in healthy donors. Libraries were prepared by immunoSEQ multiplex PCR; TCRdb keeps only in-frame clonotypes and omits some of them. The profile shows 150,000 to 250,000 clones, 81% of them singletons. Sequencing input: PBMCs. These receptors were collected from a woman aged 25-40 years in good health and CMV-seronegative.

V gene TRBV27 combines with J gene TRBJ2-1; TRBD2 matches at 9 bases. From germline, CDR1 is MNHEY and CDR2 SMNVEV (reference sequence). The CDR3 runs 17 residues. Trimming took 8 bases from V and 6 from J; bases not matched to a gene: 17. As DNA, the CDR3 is TGTGCCAGCTGGGGAGCGGGAGGCCAGAGGAGGGGCAATGAGCAGTTCTTC. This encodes CASWGAGGQRRGNEQFF.

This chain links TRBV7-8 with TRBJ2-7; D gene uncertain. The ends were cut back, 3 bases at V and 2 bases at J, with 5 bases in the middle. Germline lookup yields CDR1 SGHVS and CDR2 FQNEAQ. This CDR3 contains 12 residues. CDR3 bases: TGTGCCAGCAGCTTCCCAACCTACGAGCAGTACTTC. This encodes CASSFPTYEQYF. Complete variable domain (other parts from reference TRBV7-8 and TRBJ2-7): GAGVSQSPRYKVAKRGQDVALRCDPISGHVSLFWYQQALGQGPEFLTYFQNEAQLDKSGLPSDRFFAERPEGSVSTLKIQRTQQEDSAVYLCASSFPTYEQYFGPGTRLTVT.

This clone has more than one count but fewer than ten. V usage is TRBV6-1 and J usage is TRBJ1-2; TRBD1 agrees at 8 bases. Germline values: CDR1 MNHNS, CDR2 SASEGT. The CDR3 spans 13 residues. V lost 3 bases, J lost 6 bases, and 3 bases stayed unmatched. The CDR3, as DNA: TGTGCCAGCAGTGAGTGGACAGGGCATGGCTACACCTTC. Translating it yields CASSEWTGHGYTF.

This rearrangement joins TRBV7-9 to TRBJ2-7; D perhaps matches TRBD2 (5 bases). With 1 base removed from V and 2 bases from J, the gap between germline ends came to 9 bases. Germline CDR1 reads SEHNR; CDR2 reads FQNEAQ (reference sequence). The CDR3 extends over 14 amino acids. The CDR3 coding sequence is TGTGCCAGCAGCTTAGACCCCGGGACCTACGAGCAGTACTTC. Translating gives CASSLDPGTYEQYF.

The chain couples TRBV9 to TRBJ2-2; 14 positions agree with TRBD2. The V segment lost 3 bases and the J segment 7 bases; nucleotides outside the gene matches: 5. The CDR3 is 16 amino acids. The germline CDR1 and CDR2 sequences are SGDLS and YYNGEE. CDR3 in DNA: TGTGCCAGCAGCGCGGGACTAGCGGGAGTGGGCGGGGAGCTGTTTTTT. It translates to CASSAGLAGVGGELFF.

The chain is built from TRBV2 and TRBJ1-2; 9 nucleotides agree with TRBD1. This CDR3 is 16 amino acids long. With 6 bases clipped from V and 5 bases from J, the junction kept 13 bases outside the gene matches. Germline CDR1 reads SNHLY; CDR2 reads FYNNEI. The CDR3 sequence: CASSPGTGNSGYGYTF. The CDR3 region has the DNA TGTGCCAGCAGCCCCGGGACAGGGAACAGTGGGTATGGCTACACCTTC.

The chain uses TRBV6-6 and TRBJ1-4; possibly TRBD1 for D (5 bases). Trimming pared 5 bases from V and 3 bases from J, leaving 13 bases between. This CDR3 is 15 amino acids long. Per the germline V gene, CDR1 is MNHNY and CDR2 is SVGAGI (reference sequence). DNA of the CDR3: TGTGCCAGCAGTGCTTCAGGGCCCCCTAATGAAAAACTGTTTTTT. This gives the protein CASSASGPPNEKLFF.

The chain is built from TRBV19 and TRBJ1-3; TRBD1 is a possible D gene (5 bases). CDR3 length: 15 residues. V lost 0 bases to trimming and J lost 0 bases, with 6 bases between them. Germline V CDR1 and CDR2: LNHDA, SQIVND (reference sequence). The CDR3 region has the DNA TGTGCCAGTAGTATAGAGGGGCGCTCTGGAAACACCATATATTTT. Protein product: CASSIEGRSGNTIYF.

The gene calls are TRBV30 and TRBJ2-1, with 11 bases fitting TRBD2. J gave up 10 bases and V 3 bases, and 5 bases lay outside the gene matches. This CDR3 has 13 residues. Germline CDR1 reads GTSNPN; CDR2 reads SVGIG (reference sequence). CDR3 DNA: TGTGCCTGGAGGACTAGCGGGATCCGCGAGCAGTTCTTC. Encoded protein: CAWRTSGIREQFF.

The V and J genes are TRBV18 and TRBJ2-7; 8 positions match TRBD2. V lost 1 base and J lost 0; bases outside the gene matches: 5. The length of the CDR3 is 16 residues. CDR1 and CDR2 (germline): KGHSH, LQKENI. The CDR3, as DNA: TGTGCCAGCTCACCACGGTCAAGCGGGAGCTCCTACGAGCAGTACTTC. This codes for CASSPRSSGSSYEQYF.

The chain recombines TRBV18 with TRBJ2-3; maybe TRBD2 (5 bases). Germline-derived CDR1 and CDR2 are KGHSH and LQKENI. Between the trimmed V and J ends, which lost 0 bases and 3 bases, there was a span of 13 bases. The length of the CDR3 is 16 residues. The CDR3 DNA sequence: TGTGCCAGCTCACCACCCGGGGTTCGGGGAACAGATACGCAGTATTTT. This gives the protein CASSPPGVRGTDTQYF.

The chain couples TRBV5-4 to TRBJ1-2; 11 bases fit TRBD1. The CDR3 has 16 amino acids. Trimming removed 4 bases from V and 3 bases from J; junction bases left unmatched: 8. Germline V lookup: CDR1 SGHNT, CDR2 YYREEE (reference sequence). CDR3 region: CASSPGTGGGHYGYTF. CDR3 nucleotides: TGTGCCAGCAGCCCCGGGACAGGGGGGGGCCACTATGGCTACACCTTC.

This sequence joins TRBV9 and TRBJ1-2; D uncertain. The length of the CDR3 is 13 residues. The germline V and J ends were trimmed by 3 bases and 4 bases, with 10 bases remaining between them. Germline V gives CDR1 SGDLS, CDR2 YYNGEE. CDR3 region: CASSAGDIYGYTF. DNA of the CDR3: TGTGCCAGCAGCGCCGGTGATATCTATGGCTACACCTTC.

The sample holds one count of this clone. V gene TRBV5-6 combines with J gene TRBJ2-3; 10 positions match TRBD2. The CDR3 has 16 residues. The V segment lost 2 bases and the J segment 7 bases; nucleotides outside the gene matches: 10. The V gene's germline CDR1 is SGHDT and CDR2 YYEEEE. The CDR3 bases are TGTGCCAGCAGCTTTAGAAGCGGGAGGGTGGGAAATACGCAGTATTTT. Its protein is CASSFRSGRVGNTQYF.

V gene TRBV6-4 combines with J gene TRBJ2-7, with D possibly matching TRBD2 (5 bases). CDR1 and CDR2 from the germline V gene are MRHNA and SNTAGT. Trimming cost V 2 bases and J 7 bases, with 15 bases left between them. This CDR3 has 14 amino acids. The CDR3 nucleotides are TGTGCCAGCAGTGACACCGGGTCCGGGAATGAGCAGTACTTC. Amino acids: CASSDTGSGNEQYF.

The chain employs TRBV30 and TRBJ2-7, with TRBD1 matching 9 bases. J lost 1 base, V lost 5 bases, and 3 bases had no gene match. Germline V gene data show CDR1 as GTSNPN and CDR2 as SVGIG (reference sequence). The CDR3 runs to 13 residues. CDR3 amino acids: CAWDRGYSYEQYF. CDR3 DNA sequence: TGTGCCTGGGACAGGGGGTATTCCTACGAGCAGTACTTC.

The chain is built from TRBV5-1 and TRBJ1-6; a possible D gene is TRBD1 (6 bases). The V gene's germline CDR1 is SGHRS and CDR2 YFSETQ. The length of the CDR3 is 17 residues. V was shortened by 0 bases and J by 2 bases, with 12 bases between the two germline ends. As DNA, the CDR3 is TGCGCCAGCAGCTTGGAGGGAGGGGGAGCCTATAATTCACCCCTCCACTTT. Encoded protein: CASSLEGGGAYNSPLHF.

The CDR3: CASSLVTSGRNEQFF. In DNA form, the CDR3 reads TGCGCCAGCAGCTTGGTTACTAGCGGGCGGAATGAGCAGTTCTTC. This chain joins TRBV5-1 and TRBJ2-1; 9 bases line up with TRBD2. Per germline, CDR1 SGHRS and CDR2 YFSETQ. The CDR3 length is 15 residues. V lost 0 bases to trimming and J lost 7 bases; unmatched junction nucleotides: 5. Filled out from reference TRBV5-1 and TRBJ2-1, the complete variable domain reads KAGVTQTPRYLIKTRGQQVTLSCSPISGHRSVSWYQQTPGQGLQFLFEYFSETQRNKGNFPGRFSGRQFSNSRSEMNVSTLELGDSALYLCASSLVTSGRNEQFFGPGTRLTVL.

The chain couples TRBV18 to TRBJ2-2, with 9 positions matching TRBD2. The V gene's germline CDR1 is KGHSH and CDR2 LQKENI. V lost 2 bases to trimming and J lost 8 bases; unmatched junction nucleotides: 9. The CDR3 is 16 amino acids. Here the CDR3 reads CASSPEAGGGAGELFF. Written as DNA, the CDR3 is TGTGCCAGCTCACCAGAGGCGGGAGGGGGCGCGGGGGAGCTGTTTTTT. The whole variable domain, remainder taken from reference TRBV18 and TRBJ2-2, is NAGVMQNPRHLVRRRGQEARLRCSPMKGHSHVYWYRQLPEEGLKFMVYLQKENIIDESGMPKERFSAEFPKEGPSILRIQQVVRGDSAAYFCASSPEAGGGAGELFFGEGSRLTVL.